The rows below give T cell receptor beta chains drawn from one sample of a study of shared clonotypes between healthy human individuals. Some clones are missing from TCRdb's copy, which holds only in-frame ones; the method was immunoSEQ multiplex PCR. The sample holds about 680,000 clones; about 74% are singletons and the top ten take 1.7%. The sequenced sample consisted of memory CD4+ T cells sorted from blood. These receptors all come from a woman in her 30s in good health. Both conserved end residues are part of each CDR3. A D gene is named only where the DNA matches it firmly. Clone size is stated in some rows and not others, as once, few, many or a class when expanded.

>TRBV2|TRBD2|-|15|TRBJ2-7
CASSVGRGPTYEQYF
TGTGCCAGCAGTGTGGGGAGGGGACCCACCTACGAGCAGTACTTC
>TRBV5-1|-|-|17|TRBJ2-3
CASSFTGIAASTDTQYF
TGCGCCAGCAGCTTTACCGGCATAGCGGCTAGCACAGATACGCAGTATTTT
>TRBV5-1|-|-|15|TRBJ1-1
CASSLNGGMNTEAFF
TGCGCCAGCAGCTTGAACGGAGGCATGAACACTGAAGCTTTCTTT
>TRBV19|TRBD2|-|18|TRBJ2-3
CASSIGSASGSGTDTQYF
TGTGCCAGTAGTATAGGTTCGGCTAGCGGGAGTGGCACAGATACGCAGTATTTT
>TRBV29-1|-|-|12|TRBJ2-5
CSVRGGGETQYF
TGCAGCGTTAGGGGAGGGGGGGAGACCCAGTACTTC
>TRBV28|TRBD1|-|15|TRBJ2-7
CASSSPGQGADEQYF
TGTGCCAGCAGTTCGCCGGGACAGGGGGCCGACGAGCAGTACTTC
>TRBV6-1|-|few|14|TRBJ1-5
CASSDGTFNQPQHF
TGTGCCAGCTCGGACGGGACTTTCAATCAGCCCCAGCATTTT
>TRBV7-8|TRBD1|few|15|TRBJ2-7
CASRSRQGARGEQYF
TGTGCCAGCAGATCACGACAGGGGGCGCGGGGGGAGCAGTACTTC
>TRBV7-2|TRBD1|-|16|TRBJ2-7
CASYTKTRGQNAGQYF
TGTGCCAGCTACACCAAGACGAGGGGGCAAAATGCGGGGCAGTACTTC
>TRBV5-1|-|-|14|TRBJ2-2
CASSATGNTGELFF
TGCGCCAGCAGCGCGACAGGGAACACCGGGGAGCTGTTTTTT
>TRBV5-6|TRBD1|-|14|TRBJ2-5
CASSRGTGQETQYF
TGTGCCAGCAGCCGAGGGACAGGACAAGAGACCCAGTACTTC
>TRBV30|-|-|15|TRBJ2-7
CAWSGSSKSSYEQYF
TGTGCCTGGAGTGGCTCTAGCAAAAGCTCCTACGAGCAGTACTTC
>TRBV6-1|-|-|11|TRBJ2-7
CASSDVGDAYF
TGTGCCAGCAGTGACGTTGGGGATGCTTACTTC
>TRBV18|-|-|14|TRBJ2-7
CASSHLTGSYEQYF
TGTGCCAGCTCACACCTGACAGGTTCCTACGAGCAGTACTTC
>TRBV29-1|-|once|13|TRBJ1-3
CSVVGKSGNTIYF
TGCAGCGTTGTGGGAAAATCTGGAAACACCATATATTTT
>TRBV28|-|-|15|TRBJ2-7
CASTFSGTVSYEQYF
TGTGCCAGCACATTCTCGGGGACTGTATCCTACGAGCAGTACTTC
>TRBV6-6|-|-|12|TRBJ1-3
CASSYSGNTIYF
TGTGCCAGCAGTTATTCTGGAAACACCATATATTTT
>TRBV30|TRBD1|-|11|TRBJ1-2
CAGQGGDGYTF
TGCGCCGGACAGGGGGGGGATGGCTACACCTTC
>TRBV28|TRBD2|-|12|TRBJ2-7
CATNGRTYEQYF
TGTGCCACCAACGGGAGGACCTACGAGCAGTACTTC
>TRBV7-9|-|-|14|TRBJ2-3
CASSLAGGAWAQYF
TGTGCCAGCAGCTTAGCCGGAGGGGCCTGGGCGCAGTATTTT
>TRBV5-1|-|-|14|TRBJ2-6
CASSQTAGSNVLTF
TGCGCCAGCAGCCAGACAGCAGGTTCCAACGTCCTGACTTTC
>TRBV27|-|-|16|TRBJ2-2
CASRGSDPRDPGELFF
TGTGCCAGCAGAGGGTCGGACCCCCGGGATCCCGGGGAGCTGTTTTTT
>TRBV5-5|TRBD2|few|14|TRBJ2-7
CASRILAGPYEQYF
TGTGCCAGCAGGATACTAGCGGGCCCCTACGAGCAGTACTTC
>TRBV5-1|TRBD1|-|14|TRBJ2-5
CASSRGQGVETQYF
TGCGCCAGCAGCCGAGGCCAGGGGGTCGAGACCCAGTACTTC
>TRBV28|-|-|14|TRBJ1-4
CASSLSGFNEKLFF
TGTGCCAGCAGTTTGTCAGGGTTTAATGAAAAACTGTTTTTT
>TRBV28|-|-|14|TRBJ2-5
CASSPPMVPGTQYF
TGTGCCAGCAGTCCCCCGATGGTCCCGGGGACCCAGTACTTC